The 3 T cell receptor beta chains given below trace back to one sample, sequenced in a study of neurological immune-mediated disorders. Time point reported: longitudinal time-point 3. One entry per CDR3 protein, called by TCRdb with MiXCR from the 5' RACE reads. The sample has approximately 84,000 distinct CDR3 sequences, around 4.7% seen once; the top ten hold around 5%. The sample was PBMCs. The receptors originated from a woman aged 60-70 years with multiple sclerosis.

This clonotype was recorded many times. This chain connects TRBV5-1 to TRBJ1-1; possibly TRBD1 for D (5 bases). V was clipped by 4 bases and J by 8 bases, with 21 bases between them. The CDR3 has 15 residues. The germline V gene has CDR1 SGHRS and CDR2 YFSETQ. CDR3 sequence: CASSRDRVQDAEAFF. The CDR3 DNA sequence: TGCGCCAGCAGCAGGGACCGTGTACAGGACGCGGAAGCTTTCTTT.

Many counts were recorded for this clonotype. The chain is built from TRBV20-1 and TRBJ1-1, with D possibly being TRBD1 (5 bases). CDR1 is DFQATT, CDR2 SNEGSKA, per germline (reference sequence). The CDR3 covers 14 residues. The V gene lost 7 bases and the J gene lost 3 bases, with 18 bases spanning the gap. The CDR3 protein is CSGQGMVRHTEAFF. The CDR3 bases are TGCAGTGGTCAGGGTATGGTACGACACACTGAAGCTTTCTTT.

This clonotype was detected many times. The rearrangement uses TRBV12-3 or TRBV12-4 and TRBJ2-1; the match to TRBD1 covers 12 bases. The CDR3 has 15 amino acids. The trim removed 6 bases at V and 4 bases at J, leaving 4 bases unmatched. CDR3 DNA: TGTGCCAGCAGACCGGGACAGGGGGCTTACAATGAGCAGTTCTTC. Amino acids: CASRPGQGAYNEQFF.